This T cell receptor (beta chain) was sequenced for a study of beta chain features in type 1 diabetes. Overall study: Over all samples combined, 90 million to 140 million sorted cells were examined. Study results and limitations: Moderately but significantly shorter TCRB CDR3s were found in Type 1 diabetes patients in all four CD4+ subsets. HLA effects on TCRB rearrangement stayed unresolved here.

Of the isolated RNA, all was reverse transcribed, and so the sequenced material was expressed TCRB transcripts. Using immunoSEQ multiplex PCR, the repertoire was profiled, and TCRdb retains in-frame clones only, with some absent. There are 40,000 to 55,000 clones in the sample; approximately 40% occur only once, and approximately 0.13% lies in the top ten. CD4+ cells of the naive, central memory, regulatory and stem cell-like memory types were sorted via CD45RO/CCR7/CD25/CD127/CD95/CD27. This clone has only a few counts. The antigen is undetermined. Sample: stem cell memory CD4+ T cells from blood. This sequence was found in a man younger than 45 with type 1 diabetes.

CDR3 amino acids: CSVEGGLASPDTQYF. The CDR3 DNA sequence: TGCAGCGTTGAAGGAGGACTAGCGAGCCCCGATACGCAGTATTTT. The chain recombines TRBV29-1 with TRBJ2-3, with TRBD2 matching over 9 bases. With V trimmed by 1 base and J by 6 bases, 8 bases remained unmatched. This CDR3 comprises 15 residues. CDR1 is SQVTM and CDR2 is ANQGSEA in the germline V gene.